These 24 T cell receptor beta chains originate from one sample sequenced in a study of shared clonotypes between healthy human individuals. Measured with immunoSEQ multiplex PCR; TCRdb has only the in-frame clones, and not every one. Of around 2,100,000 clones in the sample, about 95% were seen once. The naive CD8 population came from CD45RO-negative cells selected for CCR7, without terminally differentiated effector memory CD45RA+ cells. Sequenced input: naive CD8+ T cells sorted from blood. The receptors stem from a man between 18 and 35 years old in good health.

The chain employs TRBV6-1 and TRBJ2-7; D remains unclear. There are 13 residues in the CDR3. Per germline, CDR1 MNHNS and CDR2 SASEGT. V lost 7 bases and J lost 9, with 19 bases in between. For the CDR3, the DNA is TGTGCCAGCACCCCGTCGAGCCCCCGGGCGCAGTACTTC. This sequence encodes CASTPSSPRAQYF.

CDR3 nucleotides: TGCAGCGTTGAAGCTAGCCAGGCGGGGGAAGCTTTCTTT. It codes for CSVEASQAGEAFF. The chain recombines TRBV29-1 with TRBJ1-1, with D hard to call. From germline, CDR1 is SQVTM and CDR2 ANQGSEA. Deletions cut 1 base from V and 8 bases from J, with 14 bases between. This CDR3 spans 13 amino acids.

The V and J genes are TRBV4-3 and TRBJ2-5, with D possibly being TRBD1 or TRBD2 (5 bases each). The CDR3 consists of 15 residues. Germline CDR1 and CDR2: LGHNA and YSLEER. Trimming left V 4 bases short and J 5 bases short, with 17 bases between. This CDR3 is CASSPGVRGAETQYF. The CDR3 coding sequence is TGCGCCAGCAGCCCAGGCGTGAGGGGAGCGGAGACCCAGTACTTC.

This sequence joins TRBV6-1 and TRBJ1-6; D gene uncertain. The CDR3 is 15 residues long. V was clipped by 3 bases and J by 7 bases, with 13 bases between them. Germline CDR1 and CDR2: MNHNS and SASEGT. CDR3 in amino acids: CASSEREGANSPLHF. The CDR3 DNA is TGTGCCAGCAGTGAGAGGGAAGGAGCGAATTCACCCCTCCACTTT.

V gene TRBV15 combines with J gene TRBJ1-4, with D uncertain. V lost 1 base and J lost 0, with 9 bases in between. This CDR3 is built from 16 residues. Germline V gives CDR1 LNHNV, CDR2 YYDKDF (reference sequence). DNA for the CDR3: TGTGCCACCAGCAGAGTCTGGGGTACAACTAATGAAAAACTGTTTTTT. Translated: CATSRVWGTTNEKLFF.

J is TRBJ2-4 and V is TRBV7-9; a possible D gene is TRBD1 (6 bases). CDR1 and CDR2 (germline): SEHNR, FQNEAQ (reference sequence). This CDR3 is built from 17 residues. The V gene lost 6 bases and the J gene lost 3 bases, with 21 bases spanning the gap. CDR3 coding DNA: TGTGCCAGCAGGCAGCCTTTCCGGACAGAACTCAAAAACATTCAGTACTTC. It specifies CASRQPFRTELKNIQYF.

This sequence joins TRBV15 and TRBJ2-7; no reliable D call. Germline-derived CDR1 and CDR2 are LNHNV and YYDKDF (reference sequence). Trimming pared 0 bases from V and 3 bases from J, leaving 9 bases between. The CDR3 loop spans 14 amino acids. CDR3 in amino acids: CATSRDRSNYEQYF. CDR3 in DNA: TGTGCCACCAGCAGAGACAGGTCGAACTACGAGCAGTACTTC. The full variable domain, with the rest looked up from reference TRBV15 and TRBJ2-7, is DAMVIQNPRYQVTQFGKPVTLSCSQTLNHNVMYWYQQKSSQAPKLLFHYYDKDFNNEADTPDNFQSRRPNTSFCFLDIRSPGLGDTAMYLCATSRDRSNYEQYFGPGTRLTVT.

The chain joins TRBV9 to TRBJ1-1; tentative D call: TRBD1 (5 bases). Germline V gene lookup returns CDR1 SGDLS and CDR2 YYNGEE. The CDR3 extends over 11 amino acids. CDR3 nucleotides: TGTAACCCTTGGGGGGACACTGAAGCTTTCTTT. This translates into CNPWGDTEAFF. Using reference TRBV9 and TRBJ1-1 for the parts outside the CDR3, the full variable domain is DSGVTQTPKHLITATGQRVTLRCSPRSGDLSVYWYQQSLDQGLQFLIQYYNGEERAKGNILERFSAQQFPDLHSELNLSSLELGDSALYFCNPWGDTEAFFGQGTRLTVV.

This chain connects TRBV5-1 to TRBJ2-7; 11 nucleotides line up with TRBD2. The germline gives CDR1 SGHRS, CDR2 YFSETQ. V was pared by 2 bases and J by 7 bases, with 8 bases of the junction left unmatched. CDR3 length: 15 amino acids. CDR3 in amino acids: CASSFLGTSGDEQYF. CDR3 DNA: TGCGCCAGCAGCTTTCTAGGGACTAGCGGTGATGAGCAGTACTTC.

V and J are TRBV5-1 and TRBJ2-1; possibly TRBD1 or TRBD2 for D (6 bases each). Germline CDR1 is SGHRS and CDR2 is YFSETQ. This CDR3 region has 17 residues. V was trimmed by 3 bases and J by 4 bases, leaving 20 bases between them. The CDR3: CASSSSQWGAEYNEQFF. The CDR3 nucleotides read TGCGCCAGCAGCTCCTCGCAGTGGGGGGCCGAATACAATGAGCAGTTCTTC. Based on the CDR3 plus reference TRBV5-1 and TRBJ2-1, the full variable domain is KAGVTQTPRYLIKTRGQQVTLSCSPISGHRSVSWYQQTPGQGLQFLFEYFSETQRNKGNFPGRFSGRQFSNSRSEMNVSTLELGDSALYLCASSSSQWGAEYNEQFFGPGTRLTVL.

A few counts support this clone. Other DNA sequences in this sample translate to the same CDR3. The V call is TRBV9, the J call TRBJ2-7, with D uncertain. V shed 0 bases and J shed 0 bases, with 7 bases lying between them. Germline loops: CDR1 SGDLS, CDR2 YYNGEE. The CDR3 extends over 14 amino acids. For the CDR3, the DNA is TGTGCCAGCAGCGTAGGGGTCTTCTCCTACGAGCAGTACTTC. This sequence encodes CASSVGVFSYEQYF.

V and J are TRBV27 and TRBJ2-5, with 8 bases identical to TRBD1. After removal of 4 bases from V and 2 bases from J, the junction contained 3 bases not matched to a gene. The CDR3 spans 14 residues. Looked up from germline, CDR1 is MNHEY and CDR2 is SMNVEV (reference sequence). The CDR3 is CASSSWTGQETQYF. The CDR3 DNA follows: TGTGCCAGCAGTTCCTGGACAGGGCAAGAGACCCAGTACTTC.

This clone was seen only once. CDR3 residues: CASSEAETSVQDTQYF. CDR3 sequence (DNA): TGTGCCAGCAGTGAGGCCGAGACTAGCGTTCAGGATACGCAGTATTTT. The chain employs TRBV2 and TRBJ2-3, with 8 bases fitting TRBD2. The germline gives CDR1 SNHLY, CDR2 FYNNEI. The V segment lost 3 bases and the J segment 6 bases; nucleotides outside the gene matches: 11. The CDR3 runs 16 residues. The full variable domain, its missing parts supplied by reference TRBV2 and TRBJ2-3, is EPEVTQTPSHQVTQMGQEVILRCVPISNHLYFYWYRQILGQKVEFLVSFYNNEISEKSEIFDDQFSVERPDGSNFTLKIRSTKLEDSAMYFCASSEAETSVQDTQYFGPGTRLTVL.

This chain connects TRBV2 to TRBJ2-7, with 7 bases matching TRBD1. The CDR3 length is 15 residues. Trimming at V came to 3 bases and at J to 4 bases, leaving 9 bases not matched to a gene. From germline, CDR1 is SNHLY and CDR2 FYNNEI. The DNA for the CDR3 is TGTGCCAGCAGTGACCGAACCGGGACAGCATACGAGCAGTACTTC. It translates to CASSDRTGTAYEQYF.

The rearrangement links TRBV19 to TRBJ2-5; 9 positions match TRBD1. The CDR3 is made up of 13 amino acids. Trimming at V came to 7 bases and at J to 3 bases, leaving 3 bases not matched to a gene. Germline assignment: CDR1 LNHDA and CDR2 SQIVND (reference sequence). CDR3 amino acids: CASTRTGEETQYF. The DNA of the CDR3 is TGTGCCAGTACCCGGACAGGGGAAGAGACCCAGTACTTC.

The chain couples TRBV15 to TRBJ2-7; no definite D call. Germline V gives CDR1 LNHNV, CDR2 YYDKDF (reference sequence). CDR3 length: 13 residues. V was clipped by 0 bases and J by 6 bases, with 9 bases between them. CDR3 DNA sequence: TGTGCCACCAGCAGAGATATGAGTTCCGAGCAGTACTTC. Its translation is CATSRDMSSEQYF.

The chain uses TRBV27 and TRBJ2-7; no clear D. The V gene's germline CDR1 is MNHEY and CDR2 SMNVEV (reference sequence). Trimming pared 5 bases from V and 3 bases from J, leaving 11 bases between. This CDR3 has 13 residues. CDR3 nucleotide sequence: TGTGCCAGCAGTCTGGATTACCGCTACGAGCAGTACTTC. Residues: CASSLDYRYEQYF.

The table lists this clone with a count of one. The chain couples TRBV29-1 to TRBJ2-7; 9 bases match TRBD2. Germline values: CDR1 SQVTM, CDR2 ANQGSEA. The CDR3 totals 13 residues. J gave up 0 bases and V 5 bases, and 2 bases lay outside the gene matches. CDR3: CSVYSGSSYEQYF. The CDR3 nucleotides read TGCAGCGTTTATAGCGGGAGCTCCTACGAGCAGTACTTC.

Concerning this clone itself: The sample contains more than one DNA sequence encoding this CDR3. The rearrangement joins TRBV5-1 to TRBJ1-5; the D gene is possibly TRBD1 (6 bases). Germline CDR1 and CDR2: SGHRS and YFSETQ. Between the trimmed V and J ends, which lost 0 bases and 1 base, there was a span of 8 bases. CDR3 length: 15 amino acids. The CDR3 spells CASSLGGGSNQPQHF. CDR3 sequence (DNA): TGCGCCAGCAGCTTGGGAGGGGGAAGCAATCAGCCCCAGCATTTT.

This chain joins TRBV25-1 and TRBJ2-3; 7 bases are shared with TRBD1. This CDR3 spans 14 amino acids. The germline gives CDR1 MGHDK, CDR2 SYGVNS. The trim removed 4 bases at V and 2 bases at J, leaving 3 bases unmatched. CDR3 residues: CASSGTGDTDTQYF. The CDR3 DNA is TGTGCCAGCAGTGGGACAGGAGACACAGATACGCAGTATTTT.

For the CDR3, the DNA is TGTGCCAGCAGCCGGGGTGAGAACACCGGGGAGCTGTTTTTT. Protein sequence: CASSRGENTGELFF. This chain uses TRBV6-5 with TRBJ2-2; TRBD2 is a possible D gene (5 bases). The CDR3 length is 14 residues. The ends were cut back, 6 bases at V and 1 base at J, with 9 bases in the middle. Germline values: CDR1 MNHEY, CDR2 SVGAGI.

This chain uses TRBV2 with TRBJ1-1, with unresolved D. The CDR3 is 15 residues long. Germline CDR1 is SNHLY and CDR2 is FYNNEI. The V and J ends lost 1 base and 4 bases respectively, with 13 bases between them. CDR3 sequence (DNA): TGTGCCAGCAGTGAAGGTGCGGGTGGAAGCACTGAAGCTTTCTTT. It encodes CASSEGAGGSTEAFF.

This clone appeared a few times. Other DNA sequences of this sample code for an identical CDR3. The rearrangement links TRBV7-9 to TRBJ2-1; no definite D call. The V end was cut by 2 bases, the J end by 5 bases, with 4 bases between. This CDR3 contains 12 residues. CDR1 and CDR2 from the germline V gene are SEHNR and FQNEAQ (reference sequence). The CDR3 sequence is CASSLPDNEQFF. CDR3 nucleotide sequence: TGTGCCAGCAGCTTACCTGACAATGAGCAGTTCTTC.

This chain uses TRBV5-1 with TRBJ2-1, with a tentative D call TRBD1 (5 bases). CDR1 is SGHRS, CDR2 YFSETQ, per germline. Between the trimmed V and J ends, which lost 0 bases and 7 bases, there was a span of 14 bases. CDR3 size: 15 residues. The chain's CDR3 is CASSLEGNIGNEQFF. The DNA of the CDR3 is TGCGCCAGCAGCTTGGAGGGGAACATTGGGAATGAGCAGTTCTTC.